This T cell receptor beta chain was sequenced in a study of vaccination effects on CD4 cells after COVID-19. In the study overall: Either the BNT162b2 or mRNA-1273 vaccine was given to participants in two doses.

ViraFEST expansion of antigen-specific CD4+ T cells with viral peptide pools preceded sequencing. Isolating CD4+ T cells followed less than 11 days of culture. Infection with SARS-CoV-2 occurred in the person between March and December 2020, and PCR confirmed it. A half-volume exchange with IL-2 medium occurred on days 3 and 7. Overall study findings and caveats: Marked clonal contraction was seen late after vaccination (in both infection- and vaccine-induced clones).

This CDR3 contains 12 residues. With 3 bases removed from V and 4 bases from J, the gap between germline ends came to 5 bases. Looked up from germline, CDR1 is LNHDA and CDR2 is SQIVND (reference sequence). Sequenced by immunoSEQ multiplex PCR; TCRdb stores in-frame clones only, minus some. The sample records around 75,000 clones, more than 65% being singletons. Details on this clone: What it binds is unknown.

The specimen comprised CD4+ T cells from PBMCs cultured with HIV peptides, sampled before COVID-19 vaccination. Subset defined: HIV-1 Nef peptide pool negative control/reference culture. The TCR was taken from a human donor who had a prior SARS-CoV-2 infection. The J gene is TRBJ2-3, the V gene TRBV19; no definite D call. CDR3 sequence (DNA): TGTGCCAGTAGTATTTTTGCAGATACGCAGTATTTT. Protein sequence: CASSIFADTQYF.